This TCR beta chain was recovered during a study of Graves' ophthalmopathy and Graves' hyperthyroidism. Whole-study results and caveats: As the model predicted ophthalmopathy progression, it achieved a sensitivity of around 71% and a specificity of roughly 72%. A majority of expanded thyroid clonotypes exceeding 0.001 frequency were likewise present in blood.

This clonotype showed up many times. Its antigen remains unknown. Orbital computed tomography and thyroid ultrasound, along with TRAb, serum thyroxine and clinical symptoms, underpinned diagnosis. Fresh peripheral blood, about 10 ml, was the PBMC source. As the template, RNA transcripts were used to amplify TCR beta CDR3 regions. The first round was an RT-PCR with HTBI primers, and the second round was a multiplex PCR. TCRdb re-derived calls from the multiplex PCR reads in MiXCR, one entry per CDR3 protein. The sample includes approximately 210,000 distinct CDR3 sequences, roughly 21% of them seen just once. Germline assignment: CDR1 MNHEY and CDR2 SVGAGI. The CDR3 covers 15 residues. V shed 3 bases and J shed 2 bases, with 13 bases lying between them.

This TCR was recovered from a woman aged 45-60 years with Graves' ophthalmopathy. What was sequenced was peripheral blood. The rearrangement links TRBV6-5 to TRBJ2-5; either TRBD1 or TRBD2 may supply D (5 bases each). The CDR3 region is CASSYKGWGQETQYF. In nucleotides, the CDR3 is TGTGCCAGCAGTTATAAGGGGTGGGGGCAAGAGACCCAGTACTTC.